This TCR beta chain was identified in a study of blood T cell repertoires in COVID-19. Study overall: Nucleic acid was either cDNA or gDNA, and it came from T cells, B-cell-depleted T cells, or PBMCs.

Methods used by the authors: Estimation of nucleated cell counts relied on the amplification of reference gene primers. Using immunoSEQ multiplex PCR, the repertoire was profiled, and TCRdb retains in-frame clones only, with some absent. V and J calls and clone size are given by that table; D and trimming were obtained from the DNA. The top ten hold 2% to 2.5% of the sample, which has 200,000 to 250,000 clones, roughly 80% seen once. The receptor comes from a woman in her fifties or sixties with acute or convalescent COVID-19. The source material was peripheral blood.

CDR3 DNA sequence: TGTGCCAGTAGTTCCTTCGGAGGGTTGTCTAATTCACCCCTCCACTTT. Its protein product is CASSSFGGLSNSPLHF. This chain connects TRBV19 to TRBJ1-6; D uncertain. The germline V gene encodes CDR1 LNHDA and CDR2 SQIVND (reference sequence). This CDR3 has 16 amino acids. The V end lost 5 bases, the J end lost 6 bases, and 17 bases lay between the germline ends.